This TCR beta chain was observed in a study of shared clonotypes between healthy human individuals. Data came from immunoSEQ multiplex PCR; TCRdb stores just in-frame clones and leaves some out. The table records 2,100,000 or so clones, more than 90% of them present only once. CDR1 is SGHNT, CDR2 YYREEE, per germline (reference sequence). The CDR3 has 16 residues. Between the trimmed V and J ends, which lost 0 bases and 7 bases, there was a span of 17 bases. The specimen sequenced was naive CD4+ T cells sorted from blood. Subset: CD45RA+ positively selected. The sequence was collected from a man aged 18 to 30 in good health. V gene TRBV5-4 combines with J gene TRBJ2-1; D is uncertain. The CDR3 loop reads CASSLVPGAIRNEQFF. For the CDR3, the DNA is TGTGCCAGCAGCTTGGTCCCCGGCGCAATCCGGAATGAGCAGTTCTTC.